The clone carrying this TCR beta chain was picked up one time. The antigen is not known. This sample was taken from a study of cytomegalovirus exposure and HLA in healthy donors. Study findings and constraints: The authors later found HLA-associated TCR beta chains more clonally expanded than equally common others.

Germline loops: CDR1 GTSNPN, CDR2 SVGIG (reference sequence). V lost 4 bases and J lost 0; bases outside the gene matches: 5. There are 14 residues in the CDR3. In the PCR, 60 Vbeta and 13 Jbeta primers were used. Method: immunoSEQ multiplex PCR; TCRdb's copy keeps in-frame clones and lacks some. The sample comprises approximately 100,000 clones, around 72% of which are singletons, and roughly 15% rests with the top ten. The V call is TRBV30, the J call TRBJ1-1, with 7 bases fitting TRBD1. The sample comprised PBMCs. This receptor was taken from a male donor in good health and CMV-seropositive. In DNA, the CDR3 is TGTGCCTGGAACCAAGGGGGCCTGAACACTGAAGCTTTCTTT. This encodes CAWNQGGLNTEAFF.